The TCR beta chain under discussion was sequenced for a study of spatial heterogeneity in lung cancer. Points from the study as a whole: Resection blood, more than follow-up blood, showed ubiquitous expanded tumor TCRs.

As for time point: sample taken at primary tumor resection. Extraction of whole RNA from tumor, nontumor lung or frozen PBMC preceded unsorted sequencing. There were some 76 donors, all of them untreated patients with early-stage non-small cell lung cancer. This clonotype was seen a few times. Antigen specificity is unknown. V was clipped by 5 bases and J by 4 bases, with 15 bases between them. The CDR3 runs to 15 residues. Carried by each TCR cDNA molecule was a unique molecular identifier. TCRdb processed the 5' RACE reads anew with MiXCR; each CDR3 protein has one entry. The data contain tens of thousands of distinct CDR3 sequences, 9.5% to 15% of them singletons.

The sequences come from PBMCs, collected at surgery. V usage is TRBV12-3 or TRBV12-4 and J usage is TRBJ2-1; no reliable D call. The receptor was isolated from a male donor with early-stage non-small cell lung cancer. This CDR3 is CASSGLVSFYNEQFF. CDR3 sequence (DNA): TGTGCCAGCAGTGGGCTAGTAAGTTTTTACAATGAGCAGTTCTTC.